Each of the 10 T cell receptor beta chains below was sequenced from the same sample in a study of regulatory T cells in long-lasting Graves disease. Investigators prepared the TCR beta libraries by applying iRepertoire HTBI primers and Arm-PCR of CDR3 regions. One entry per CDR3 protein results from TCRdb running MiXCR on the multiplex PCR reads. The sample comprises about 420,000 distinct CDR3 sequences, about 20% of which are singletons, and over 25% rests with the top ten. Time point: persistent/refractory GD, antithyroid drugs over 5 years with positive TRAb. With RNA extracted from PBMCs as input, the TCR library was made. Sequences were derived from peripheral blood mononuclear cells (PBMCs), sampled when the disease was refractory, from a patient treated with antithyroid drugs. The receptors here all came from a female donor with Graves disease.

The table lists this clonotype with a count of one. This chain connects TRBV29-1 to TRBJ1-1; 7 bases map to TRBD1. Germline V gene lookup returns CDR1 SQVTM and CDR2 ANQGSEA. V lost 3 bases to trimming and J lost 4 bases; unmatched junction nucleotides: 2. This CDR3 is 12 amino acids long. The CDR3 loop reads CSVDRGTTEAFF. The CDR3 DNA follows: TGCAGCGTTGACAGGGGGACCACTGAAGCTTTCTTT.

This clonotype has ten or more counts. This chain joins TRBV20-1 and TRBJ1-5; 8 nucleotides match TRBD1. The CDR3 has 14 residues. The germline CDR1 and CDR2 sequences are DFQATT and SNEGSKA (reference sequence). V shed 6 bases, J shed 7 bases, and the junction held 11 bases outside the gene matches. The CDR3 coding sequence is TGCAGTGCCAAAAGTCAGGGGGCGATCCAGCCCCAGCATTTT. This encodes CSAKSQGAIQPQHF.

This clonotype occurred a few times. The chain links TRBV19 to TRBJ1-1; weak D call: TRBD1 (6 bases). Trimming shortened V by 4 bases and J by 3 bases, and 12 bases separated the two germline ends. Germline V CDR1 and CDR2: LNHDA, SQIVND (reference sequence). The CDR3 totals 14 residues. DNA of the CDR3: TGTGCCAGTAGTACGGGCCAGGGGTACACTGAAGCTTTCTTT. Its protein product is CASSTGQGYTEAFF.

V gene TRBV5-1 combines with J gene TRBJ1-1, with a possible D match to TRBD1 (5 bases). Trimming left V 7 bases short and J 0 bases short, with 10 bases between. CDR1 and CDR2 (germline): SGHRS, YFSETQ. This CDR3 contains 13 residues. CDR3 sequence reads: CASGRALNTEAFF. In DNA, the CDR3 is TGCGCCAGCGGCAGGGCTTTGAACACTGAAGCTTTCTTT.

There are a few counts of this clonotype. This sequence joins TRBV4-2 and TRBJ1-2; D not certain. The germline V gene has CDR1 LGHNA and CDR2 YNFKEQ. V was trimmed by 0 bases and J by 4 bases, leaving 9 bases between them. This CDR3 has 14 residues. The CDR3 DNA sequence: TGTGCCAGCAGCCAAGATAGGTCGAGCTATGGCTACACCTTC. Translated, it gives CASSQDRSSYGYTF.

This clonotype was counted only a few times. The chain links TRBV7-2 to TRBJ1-2; D might be TRBD1 (6 bases). This CDR3 is 16 amino acids long. Germline V gene lookup returns CDR1 SGHTA and CDR2 FQGNSA. Trimming took off 1 base at V and 7 bases at J, with 19 bases between the two ends. The CDR3 protein is CASSLVRNRASGGYTF. In nucleotides, the CDR3 is TGTGCCAGCAGCTTAGTTCGGAACAGGGCATCTGGTGGCTACACCTTC.

On this clonotype: With a much larger clone just one base away, this may be a read error. This chain joins TRBV2 and TRBJ1-1, with 12 bases identical to TRBD1. The CDR3 has 17 residues. Germline V gene sequence: CDR1 SNHLY, CDR2 FYNNEI. In DNA, the CDR3 is TGTGCCAGCAGTGTCCTCGGGACAGGGGGCCAGAACACTGAAGCTTCCTTT. Its protein is CASSVLGTGGQNTEASF.

The chain recombines TRBV7-2 with TRBJ2-2, with TRBD1 matching over 8 bases. This CDR3 is 17 amino acids long. Trimming at V came to 4 bases and at J to 0 bases, leaving 7 bases not matched to a gene. Germline assignment: CDR1 SGHTA and CDR2 FQGNSA. This CDR3 is CASSSSRDRSNTGELFF. In DNA form, the CDR3 reads TGTGCCAGCAGCTCAAGCCGGGACAGGTCGAACACCGGGGAGCTGTTTTTT.

This clonotype occurred a few times. V gene TRBV7-2 combines with J gene TRBJ1-3; D gene ambiguous. V was shortened by 0 bases and J by 0 bases, with 12 bases between the two germline ends. From germline, CDR1 is SGHTA and CDR2 FQGNSA. This CDR3 is built from 17 residues. In DNA form, the CDR3 reads TGTGCCAGCAGCTTAGCGCCAGACTTTACCTCTGGAAACACCATATATTTT. Amino acid sequence: CASSLAPDFTSGNTIYF.

This clonotype has ten or more counts. V gene TRBV30 combines with J gene TRBJ1-1, with D tentatively TRBD1 (5 bases). In germline, CDR1 is GTSNPN, CDR2 SVGIG (reference sequence). CDR3 length: 13 amino acids. V lost 3 bases and J lost 3, with 11 bases in between. This CDR3 reads CAWRMGRDTEAFF. In nucleotides, the CDR3 is TGTGCCTGGAGAATGGGCAGGGACACTGAAGCTTTCTTT.